These 14 T cell receptor beta chains share one sample of origin, sequenced in a study of shared clonotypes between healthy human individuals. Some clones are missing from TCRdb's copy, which holds only in-frame ones; the method was immunoSEQ multiplex PCR. The sample shows about 450,000 clones, roughly 80% of them seen only once. The source material was PBMCs. The receptors shown here come from a woman in her thirties or forties in good health. Some clones in this sample may be carry-over from other donors' samples.

The chain carries TRBV19 and TRBJ2-1, with 9 bases aligning to TRBD2. Germline V CDR1 and CDR2: LNHDA, SQIVND (reference sequence). The J segment lost 7 bases and the V segment lost 5 bases, leaving 9 bases of the junction unmatched. CDR3 length: 15 amino acids. The CDR3 nucleotides read TGTGCCAGTAGTGAATGGCTAGCGGGATTGAATGAGCAGTTCTTC. Protein: CASSEWLAGLNEQFF.

This sequence joins TRBV11-1 and TRBJ2-7; D gene ambiguous. The germline CDR1 and CDR2 sequences are SGHAT and FQDESV (reference sequence). The V end lost 4 bases, the J end lost 3 bases, and 4 bases lay between the germline ends. The CDR3 contains 11 residues. The CDR3 DNA is TGTGCCAGCAGCTCGGTCTACGAGCAGTACTTC. The encoded protein is CASSSVYEQYF.

In the case of this clone: The junction and the germline gene differ at one end; a read error may be behind it. This chain connects TRBV30 to TRBJ2-3; 8 positions agree with TRBD1. Per the germline V gene, CDR1 is GTSNPN and CDR2 is SVGIG (reference sequence). This CDR3 region has 11 residues. CDR3 in amino acids: CAWSPPGQDNF. The CDR3 DNA is TGTGCCTGGAGTCCTCCGGGACAGGATAATTTT.

V and J are TRBV19 and TRBJ1-5; the D gene is possibly TRBD1 (6 bases). Trimming took off 4 bases at V and 4 bases at J, with 14 bases between the two ends. The CDR3 totals 15 residues. Germline V CDR1 and CDR2: LNHDA, SQIVND (reference sequence). CDR3 protein: CASSSLHRANQPQHF. Written as DNA, the CDR3 is TGTGCCAGTAGTAGCCTCCACAGGGCGAATCAGCCCCAGCATTTT.

This clone occurred a few times. This may be a read error: a much more frequent sequence differs by one nucleotide. The sample holds other DNA sequences that translate to the same CDR3. This sequence joins TRBV7-9 and TRBJ1-2; weak D call: TRBD1 (6 bases). Germline CDR1 is SEHNR and CDR2 is FQNEAQ (reference sequence). The germline V and J ends were trimmed by 3 bases and 2 bases, with 7 bases remaining between them. The CDR3 is 13 amino acids. In DNA form, the CDR3 reads TGTGCCAGCAGCTTGGACAGCAACTATGGCTACACCTTC. Its translation is CASSLDSNYGYTF.

This sequence joins TRBV12-2 and TRBJ2-1; TRBD2, the table's D call, was not compared with the DNA. TRBV12-2 represents a pseudogene. The CDR3 consists of 16 residues. The CDR3 bases are TGTGCAAGTCGCCGAGGACTAGCGGGACAATACAATGAGCAGTTCTTC. The encoded protein is CASRRGLAGQYNEQFF.

This clone was seen more than once but under ten times. The rearrangement uses TRBV5-1 and TRBJ2-5; possible D gene TRBD1, 8 bases. Germline CDR1 reads SGHRS; CDR2 reads YFSETQ. The CDR3 is 13 residues long. V was cut by 4 bases and J by 7 bases, with 14 bases left in between. CDR3 nucleotides: TGCGCCAGCAGCGTGACAGGGGAGGGGACCCAGTACTTC. The encoded protein is CASSVTGEGTQYF.

This clone was detected only once. This rearrangement joins TRBV5-4 to TRBJ2-5, with D perhaps matching TRBD1 (6 bases). CDR1 is SGHNT, CDR2 YYREEE, per germline (reference sequence). Trimming removed 5 bases from V and 4 bases from J, with 15 bases in between. This CDR3 is 14 amino acids long. This chain's CDR3 is CASRPIQGTETQYF. The CDR3 coding sequence is TGTGCCAGCAGACCTATACAGGGCACAGAGACCCAGTACTTC.

This clone showed up just once. J is TRBJ2-2 and V is TRBV9; a weak D match, TRBD1 (6 bases). This CDR3 is 15 amino acids long. CDR1 and CDR2 from the germline V gene are SGDLS and YYNGEE. Trimming stripped 4 bases from V and 3 bases from J, with 13 bases between. CDR3 DNA: TGTGCCAGCAGCCTTAGGACAGCACACACCGGGGAGCTGTTTTTT. This translates into CASSLRTAHTGELFF.

V is TRBV20-1 and J is TRBJ2-2; D is uncertain. V was shortened by 5 bases and J by 5 bases, with 6 bases between the two germline ends. The length of the CDR3 is 11 residues. Per germline, CDR1 DFQATT and CDR2 SNEGSKA (reference sequence). The CDR3 sequence is CSAGSTGELFF. CDR3 sequence (DNA): TGCAGTGCTGGTAGTACCGGGGAGCTGTTTTTT.

As concerns this clone: The same CDR3 is also encoded by other DNA sequences in this sample. V usage is TRBV10-3 and J usage is TRBJ2-5; D uncertain. The CDR3 is made up of 11 amino acids. CDR1 is ENHRY and CDR2 is SYGVKD in the germline V gene. V lost 2 bases, J lost 5 bases, and 3 bases lay in between. The CDR3 protein is CAISERETQYF. The CDR3 DNA reads TGTGCCATCAGTGAGCGTGAGACCCAGTACTTC.

This chain joins TRBV15 and TRBJ1-1; D not resolved. There are 16 residues in the CDR3. V was cut by 0 bases and J by 0 bases, with 11 bases left in between. CDR1 is LNHNV, CDR2 YYDKDF, per germline (reference sequence). CDR3 bases: TGTGCCACCAGCAGAGATTACCTCTCGTTGAACACTGAAGCTTTCTTT. Translating gives CATSRDYLSLNTEAFF.

This clone has a single count. CDR3 bases: TGCGCCAGCAGCTTGGACCCGGGCCTAGGTCGGACCGGGGAGCTGTTTTTT. Protein sequence: CASSLDPGLGRTGELFF. The rearrangement uses TRBV5-1 and TRBJ2-2; no clear D. From germline, CDR1 is SGHRS and CDR2 YFSETQ. V was shortened by 0 bases and J by 5 bases, with 17 bases between the two germline ends. This CDR3 is 17 amino acids long.

CDR3 in amino acids: CASSLAGETQYF. The CDR3 DNA is TGTGCCAGCAGCTTGGCCGGTGAGACCCAGTACTTC. The V and J genes are TRBV5-6 and TRBJ2-5; D unclear. V lost 0 bases, J lost 5 bases, and 5 bases lay in between. Germline values: CDR1 SGHDT, CDR2 YYEEEE. The CDR3 sequence is 12 residues long.